The clone carrying this TCR beta chain was recorded a few times. No antigen is known for it. Preparing the TCRbeta library involved the use of unique molecular identifiers. Using its own MiXCR run on the PCR reads, TCRdb lists one record per CDR3 protein. The repertoire holds about 220,000 distinct CDR3 sequences, with around a sixth as singletons. The junction had 16 bases not matched to a gene; V was cut back by 7 bases and J by 8 bases. CDR1 is SEHNR, CDR2 FQNEAQ, per germline (reference sequence). This CDR3 has 16 amino acids. The entry originates in a study of T-cell reconstitution after alpha-beta-depleted transplantation in children. Study-wide findings and caveats: In patients about two months after transplant, alpha-beta T cells reportedly arose from several hundred expanded graft clones. At one year after transplant, newly produced T cells mostly accounted for T-cell counts and diversity. Surviving recipient T cells and intrathymic progenitors accounted for some patients' high TCRbeta diversity at day 60.

The rearrangement uses TRBV7-9 and TRBJ2-1, with TRBD2 identical over 8 bases. Source: PBMCs, mostly from graft donor cells, taken 360 days after TCRalphabeta/CD19-depleted stem cell transplant. The TCR comes from a male patient aged 2-15 years who had a stem cell transplant for acute lymphoblastic leukemia, so the T cells may come from the graft donor. The CDR3 is CASTLTRGLVTDEQFF. CDR3 DNA: TGTGCCAGCACCCTAACCCGGGGACTAGTAACCGATGAGCAGTTCTTC.